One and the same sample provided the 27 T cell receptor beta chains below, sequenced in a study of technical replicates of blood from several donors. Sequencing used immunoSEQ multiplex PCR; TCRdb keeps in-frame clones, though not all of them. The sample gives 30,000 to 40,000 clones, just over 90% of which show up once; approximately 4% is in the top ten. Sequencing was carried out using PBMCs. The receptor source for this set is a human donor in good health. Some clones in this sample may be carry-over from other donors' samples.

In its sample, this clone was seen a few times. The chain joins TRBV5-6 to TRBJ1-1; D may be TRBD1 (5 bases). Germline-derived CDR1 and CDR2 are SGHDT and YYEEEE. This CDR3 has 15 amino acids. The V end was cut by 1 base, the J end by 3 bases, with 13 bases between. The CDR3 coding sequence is TGTGCCAGCAGCTTGTATCCAGGGAGGGACACTGAAGCTTTCTTT. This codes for CASSLYPGRDTEAFF.

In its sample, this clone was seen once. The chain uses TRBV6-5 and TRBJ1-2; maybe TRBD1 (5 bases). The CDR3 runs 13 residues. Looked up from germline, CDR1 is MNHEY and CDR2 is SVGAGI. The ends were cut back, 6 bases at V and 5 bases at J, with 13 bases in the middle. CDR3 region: CASRDGGRYGYTF. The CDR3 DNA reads TGTGCCAGCAGGGACGGGGGAAGGTATGGCTACACCTTC.

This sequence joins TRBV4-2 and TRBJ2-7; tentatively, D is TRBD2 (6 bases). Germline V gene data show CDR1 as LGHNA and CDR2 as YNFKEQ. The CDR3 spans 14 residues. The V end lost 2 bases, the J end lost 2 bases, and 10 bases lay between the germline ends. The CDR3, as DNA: TGTGCCAGCAGCCAACCGACTAGAACCTACGAGCAGTACTTC. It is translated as CASSQPTRTYEQYF.

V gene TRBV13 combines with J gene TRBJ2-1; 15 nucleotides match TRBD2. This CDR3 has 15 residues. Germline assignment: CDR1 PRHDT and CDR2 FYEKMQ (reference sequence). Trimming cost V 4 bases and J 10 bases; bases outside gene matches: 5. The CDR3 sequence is CASSSWTSGRGEQFF. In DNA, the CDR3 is TGTGCCAGCAGCTCGTGGACTAGCGGGAGGGGGGAGCAGTTCTTC.

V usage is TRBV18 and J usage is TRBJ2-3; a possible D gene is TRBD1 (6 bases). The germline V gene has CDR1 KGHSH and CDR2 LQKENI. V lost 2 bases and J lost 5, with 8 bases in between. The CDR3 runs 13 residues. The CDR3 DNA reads TGTGCCAGCTCACCAGGGGGCAAAGATACGCAGTATTTT. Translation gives CASSPGGKDTQYF.

This CDR3 is CASSFDRNYGYTF. The CDR3 DNA follows: TGTGCCAGCAGCTTCGACAGGAACTATGGCTACACCTTC. V usage is TRBV11-2 and J usage is TRBJ1-2; tentative D call: TRBD1 (6 bases). Looked up from germline, CDR1 is SGHAT and CDR2 is FQNNGV. Deletions cut 3 bases from V and 2 bases from J, with 7 bases between. This CDR3 is built from 13 residues. The variable domain in full, completed from reference TRBV11-2 and TRBJ1-2, reads EAGVAQSPRYKIIEKRQSVAFWCNPISGHATLYWYQQILGQGPKLLIQFQNNGVVDDSQLPKDRFSAERLKGVDSTLKIQPAKLEDSAVYLCASSFDRNYGYTFGSGTRLTVV.

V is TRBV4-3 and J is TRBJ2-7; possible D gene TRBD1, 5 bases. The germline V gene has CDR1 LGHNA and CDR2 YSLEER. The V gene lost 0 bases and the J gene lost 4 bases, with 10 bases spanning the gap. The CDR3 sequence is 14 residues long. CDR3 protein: CASSQEWQGYEQYF. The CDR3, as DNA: TGCGCCAGCAGCCAAGAGTGGCAGGGTTACGAGCAGTACTTC.

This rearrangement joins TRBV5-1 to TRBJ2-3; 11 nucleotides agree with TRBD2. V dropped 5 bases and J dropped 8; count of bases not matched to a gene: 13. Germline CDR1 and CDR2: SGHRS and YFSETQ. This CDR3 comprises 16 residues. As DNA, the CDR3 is TGCGCCAGCAGGTCCGGGACTAGCGGCCCCACGGGTACGCAGTATTTT. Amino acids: CASRSGTSGPTGTQYF.

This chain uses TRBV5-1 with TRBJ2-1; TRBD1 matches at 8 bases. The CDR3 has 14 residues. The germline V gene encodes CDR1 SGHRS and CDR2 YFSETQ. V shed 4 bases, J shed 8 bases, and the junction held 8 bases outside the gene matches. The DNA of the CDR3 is TGCGCCAGCAGCCCCCGGACAGGGTTCGATGAGCAGTTCTTC. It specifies CASSPRTGFDEQFF.

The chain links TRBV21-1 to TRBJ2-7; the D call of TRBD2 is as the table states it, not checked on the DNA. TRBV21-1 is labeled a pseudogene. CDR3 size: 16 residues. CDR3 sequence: CASISSPGLAPHEQYF. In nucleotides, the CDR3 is TGTGCCAGCATCTCATCCCCGGGACTAGCCCCTCACGAGCAGTACTTC.

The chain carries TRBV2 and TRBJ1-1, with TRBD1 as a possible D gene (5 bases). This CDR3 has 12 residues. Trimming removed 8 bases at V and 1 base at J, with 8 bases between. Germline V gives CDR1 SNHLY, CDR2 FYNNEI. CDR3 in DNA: TGTGCCAGCTCGACAGCGAACACTGAAGCTTTCTTT. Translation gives CASSTANTEAFF.

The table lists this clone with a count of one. The CDR3 DNA follows: TGTGCCAGCAGCCCGAGACAGGAGCCGAACACTGAAGCTTTCTTT. Its translation: CASSPRQEPNTEAFF. J is TRBJ1-1 and V is TRBV13, with a possible D match to TRBD1 (6 bases). Germline loops: CDR1 PRHDT, CDR2 FYEKMQ (reference sequence). The CDR3 covers 15 residues. Deletions cut 5 bases from V and 1 base from J, with 14 bases between.

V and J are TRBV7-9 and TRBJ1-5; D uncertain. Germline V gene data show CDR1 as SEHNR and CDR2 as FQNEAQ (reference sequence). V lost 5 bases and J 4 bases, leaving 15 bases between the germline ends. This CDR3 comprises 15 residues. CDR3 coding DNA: TGTGCCAGCAGCCCGATGGGGAGCGTGAATCAGCCCCAGCATTTT. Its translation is CASSPMGSVNQPQHF.

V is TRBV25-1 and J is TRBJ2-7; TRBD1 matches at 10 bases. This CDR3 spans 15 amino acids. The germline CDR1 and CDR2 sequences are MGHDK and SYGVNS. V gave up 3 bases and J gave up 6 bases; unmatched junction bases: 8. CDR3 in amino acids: CASSEDSGTGVEQYF. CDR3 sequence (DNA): TGTGCCAGCAGTGAGGACTCCGGGACAGGGGTCGAGCAGTACTTC.

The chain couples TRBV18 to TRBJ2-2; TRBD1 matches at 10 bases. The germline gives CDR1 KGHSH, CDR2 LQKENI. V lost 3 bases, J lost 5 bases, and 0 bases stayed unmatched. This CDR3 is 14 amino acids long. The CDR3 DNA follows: TGTGCCAGCTCACCGGACAGGGGGACCGGGGAGCTGTTTTTT. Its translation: CASSPDRGTGELFF.

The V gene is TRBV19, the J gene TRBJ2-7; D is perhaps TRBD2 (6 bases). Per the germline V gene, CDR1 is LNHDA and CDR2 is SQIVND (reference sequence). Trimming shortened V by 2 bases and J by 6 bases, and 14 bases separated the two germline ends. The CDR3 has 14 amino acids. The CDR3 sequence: CASSIRGRVGEQYF. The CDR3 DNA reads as TGTGCCAGTAGTATACGGGGGAGAGTCGGCGAGCAGTACTTC.

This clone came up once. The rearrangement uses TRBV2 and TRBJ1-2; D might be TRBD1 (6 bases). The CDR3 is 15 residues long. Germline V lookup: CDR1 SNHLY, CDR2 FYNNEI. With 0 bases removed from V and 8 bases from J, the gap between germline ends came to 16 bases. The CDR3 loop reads CASSEARTDVGGYTF. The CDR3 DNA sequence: TGTGCCAGCAGTGAAGCCCGGACAGATGTTGGGGGCTACACCTTC. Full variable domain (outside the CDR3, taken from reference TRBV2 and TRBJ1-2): EPEVTQTPSHQVTQMGQEVILRCVPISNHLYFYWYRQILGQKVEFLVSFYNNEISEKSEIFDDQFSVERPDGSNFTLKIRSTKLEDSAMYFCASSEARTDVGGYTFGSGTRLTVV.

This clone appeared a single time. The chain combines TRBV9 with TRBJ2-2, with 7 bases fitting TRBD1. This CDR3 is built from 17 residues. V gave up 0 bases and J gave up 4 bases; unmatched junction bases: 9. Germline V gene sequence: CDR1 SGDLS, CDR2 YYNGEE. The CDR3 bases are TGTGCCAGCAGCGTAGTTGGTCGGGCAGGGGGCACCGGGGAGCTGTTTTTT. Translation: CASSVVGRAGGTGELFF.

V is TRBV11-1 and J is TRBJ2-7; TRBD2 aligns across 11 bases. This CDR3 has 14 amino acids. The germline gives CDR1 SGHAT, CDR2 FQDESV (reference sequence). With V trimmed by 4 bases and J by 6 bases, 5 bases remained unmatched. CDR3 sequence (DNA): TGTGCCAGCAGCTGGAAAGGACTAGCGGGCGAGCAGTACTTC. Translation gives CASSWKGLAGEQYF.

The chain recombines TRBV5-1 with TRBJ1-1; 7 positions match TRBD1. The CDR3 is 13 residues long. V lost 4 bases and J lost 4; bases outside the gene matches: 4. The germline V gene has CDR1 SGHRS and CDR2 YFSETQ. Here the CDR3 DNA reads TGCGCCAGCAGCCCGGAGGGGGCCACTGAAGCTTTCTTT. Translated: CASSPEGATEAFF.

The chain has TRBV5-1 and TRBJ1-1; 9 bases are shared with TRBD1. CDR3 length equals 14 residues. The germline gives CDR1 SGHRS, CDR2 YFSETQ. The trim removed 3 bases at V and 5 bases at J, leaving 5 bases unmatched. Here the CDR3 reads CASSWGQGGTEAFF. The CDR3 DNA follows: TGCGCCAGCAGCTGGGGACAGGGAGGAACTGAAGCTTTCTTT.

The CDR3 sequence is CASSLIAGTEAFF. CDR3 nucleotide sequence: TGTGCCAGCAGCTTAATTGCAGGGACTGAAGCTTTCTTT. V usage is TRBV5-8 and J usage is TRBJ1-1; D is perhaps TRBD1 (5 bases). The germline V gene has CDR1 SGHTS and CDR2 YDEGEE. The CDR3 is 13 residues long. V dropped 2 bases and J dropped 5 bases, with 10 bases sitting between them.

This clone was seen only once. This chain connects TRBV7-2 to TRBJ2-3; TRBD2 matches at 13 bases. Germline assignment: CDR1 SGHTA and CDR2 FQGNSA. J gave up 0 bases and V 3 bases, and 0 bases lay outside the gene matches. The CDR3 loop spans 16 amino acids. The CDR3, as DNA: TGTGCCAGCAGCTTGGGACTAGCGGGAAGCACAGATACGCAGTATTTT. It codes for CASSLGLAGSTDTQYF.

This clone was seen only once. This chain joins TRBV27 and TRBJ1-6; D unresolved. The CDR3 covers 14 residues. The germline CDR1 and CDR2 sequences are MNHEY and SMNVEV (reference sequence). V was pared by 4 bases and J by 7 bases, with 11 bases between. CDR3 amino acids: CASSSRLRNSPLHF. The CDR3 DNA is TGTGCCAGCAGTTCTCGACTGAGAAATTCACCCCTCCACTTT.

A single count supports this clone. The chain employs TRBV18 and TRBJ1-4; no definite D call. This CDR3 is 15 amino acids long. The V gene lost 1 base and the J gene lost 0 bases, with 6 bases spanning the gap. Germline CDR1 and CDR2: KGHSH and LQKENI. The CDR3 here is CASSPQGATNEKLFF. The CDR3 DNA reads TGTGCCAGCTCACCACAAGGAGCAACTAATGAAAAACTGTTTTTT.

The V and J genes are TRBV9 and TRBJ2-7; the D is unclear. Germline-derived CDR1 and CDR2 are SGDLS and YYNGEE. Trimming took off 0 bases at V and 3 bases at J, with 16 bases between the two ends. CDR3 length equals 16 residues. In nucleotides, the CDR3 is TGTGCCAGCAGCGTAGGTCCAGCCAGCGCCCTCTACGAGCAGTACTTC. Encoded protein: CASSVGPASALYEQYF.

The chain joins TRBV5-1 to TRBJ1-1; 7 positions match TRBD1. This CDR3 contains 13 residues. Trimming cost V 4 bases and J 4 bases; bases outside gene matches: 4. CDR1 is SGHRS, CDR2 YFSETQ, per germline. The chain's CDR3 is CASSIAGGTEAFF. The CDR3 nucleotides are TGCGCCAGCAGCATCGCAGGGGGCACTGAAGCTTTCTTT.